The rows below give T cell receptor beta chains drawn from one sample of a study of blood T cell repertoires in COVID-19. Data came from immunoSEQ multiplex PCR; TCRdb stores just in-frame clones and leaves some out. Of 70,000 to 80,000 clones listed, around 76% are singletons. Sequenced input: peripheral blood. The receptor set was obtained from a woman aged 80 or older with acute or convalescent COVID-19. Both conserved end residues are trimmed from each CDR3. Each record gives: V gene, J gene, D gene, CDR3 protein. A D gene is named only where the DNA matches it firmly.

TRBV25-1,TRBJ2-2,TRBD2,ASRDNRLAGPGELF
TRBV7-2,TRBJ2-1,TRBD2,ASSHDGGLANEQF
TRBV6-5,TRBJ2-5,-,ASSYPHAGPPGDQY
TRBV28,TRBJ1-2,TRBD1,ASSLGQGLGYGYT
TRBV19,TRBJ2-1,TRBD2,ASSISPLAGGRGEQF
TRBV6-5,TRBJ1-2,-,ASSFSGGRGYT
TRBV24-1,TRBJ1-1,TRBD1,AIGTGMNTEAF
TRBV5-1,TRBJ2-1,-,ASSLVAGYSNEQF
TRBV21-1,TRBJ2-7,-,ASSPGEPGCEQY
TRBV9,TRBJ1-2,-,ASSVTGSNGYT
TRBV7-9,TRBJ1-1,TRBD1,ASSPSGQGATEAF
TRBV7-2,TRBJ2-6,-,ASSLVGGGANVLT
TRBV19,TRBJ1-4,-,ASSSLVGLRDEKLF
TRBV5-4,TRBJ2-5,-,ASSLPGGGAVGTQY
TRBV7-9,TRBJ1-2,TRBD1,ASSAVDRGLTGYT
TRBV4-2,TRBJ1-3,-,ASSQDRAGIYGNTIY
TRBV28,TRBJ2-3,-,ASSAKNTQY
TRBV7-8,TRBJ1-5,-,ASSLAQGGHNQPQH
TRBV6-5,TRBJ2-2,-,ASSYGASNTGELF
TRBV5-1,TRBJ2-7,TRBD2,ASSPKGTPSGASYEQY
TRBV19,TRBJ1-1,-,ASTRRAFGDTEAF
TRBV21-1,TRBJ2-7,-,ASSNTGQSISSYEQY
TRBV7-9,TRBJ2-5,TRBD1,ASSRGQGGTQY
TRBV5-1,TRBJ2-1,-,ASSFPEGGLHNEQF
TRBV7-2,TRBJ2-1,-,ASSQGLTRYNEQF
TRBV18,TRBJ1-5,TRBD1,ASSAGTGGGQPQH
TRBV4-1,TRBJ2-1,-,ASSQRTESRYNEQF
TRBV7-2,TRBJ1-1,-,ASSLAGQGMAF
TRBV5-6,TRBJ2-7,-,ASIPDSDSYEQY
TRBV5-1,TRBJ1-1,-,ASRPVGDTEAF
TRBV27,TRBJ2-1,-,ASSPDGSSYNEQF
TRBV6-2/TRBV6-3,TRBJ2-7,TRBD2,ASSYVRTSVGPEQY
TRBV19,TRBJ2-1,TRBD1,ASTTQGEDNEQF
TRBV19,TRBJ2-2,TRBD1,ASSIVGGRGQVNTGELF
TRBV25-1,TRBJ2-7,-,ASGGTNYLSYEQY
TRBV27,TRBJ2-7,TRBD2,ASSSGLAGVTEQY
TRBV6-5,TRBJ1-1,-,ASSYSWGVGTEAF
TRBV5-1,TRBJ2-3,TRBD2,ASRLAGGRAGTDTQY
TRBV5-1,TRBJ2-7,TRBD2,ASSSGLDNEQY
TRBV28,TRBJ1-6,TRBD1,ASRGTGHLSLH
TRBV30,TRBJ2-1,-,AWSVLRRRESSYNEQF
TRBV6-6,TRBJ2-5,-,ASSYSPGQVQETQY
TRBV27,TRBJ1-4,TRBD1,ASRVGGGEKLF